The rows below give T cell receptor beta chains drawn from one sample of a study of T cell responses to AZD1222 COVID-19 vaccine. The data were produced by immunoSEQ multiplex PCR, yet TCRdb's version contains in-frame clones alone and is incomplete. The top ten hold 2.5% to 3.5% of the sample, which has about 150,000 clones, roughly 90% seen once. The material was peripheral blood, obtained 28 days after the second AZD1222 dose. The receptor set was obtained from an adult who received the AZD1222 COVID-19 vaccine. CDR3s include the opening cysteine and the closing phenylalanine or tryptophan. A D gene is named only where the DNA matches it firmly. Size is stated for part of the rows, as once, few or many counts, or as a class when the clone is expanded.

abundance,v_gene,j_gene,d_gene,CDR3aa,CDR3nt
.,TRBV25-1,TRBJ2-1,.,CASSGAPGDRDNEQFF,TGTGCCAGCAGTGGAGCCCCAGGGGATCGGGACAATGAGCAGTTCTTC
.,TRBV29-1,TRBJ2-2,.,CSAAPGSANTGELFF,TGCAGCGCTGCCCCGGGGAGCGCGAACACCGGGGAGCTGTTTTTT
.,TRBV7-9,TRBJ1-3,.,CASSLVQIFSGNTIYF,TGTGCCAGCAGCTTAGTCCAGATCTTCTCTGGAAACACCATATATTTT
.,TRBV15,TRBJ1-2,TRBD1,CATRRDSAASGYTF,TGTGCCACCAGAAGGGACAGCGCGGCTAGTGGCTACACCTTC
.,TRBV5-1,TRBJ2-7,.,CASSFRTSSYEQYF,TGCGCCAGCAGCTTCAGGACGTCCTCCTACGAGCAGTACTTC
.,TRBV25-1,TRBJ1-2,.,CASSGGQPGYTF,TGTGCCAGCAGTGGAGGGCAACCAGGCTACACCTTC
.,TRBV2,TRBJ2-2,.,CASSGTVTTGELFF,TGTGCCAGCAGTGGAACAGTAACCACCGGGGAGCTGTTTTTT
.,TRBV29-1,TRBJ1-2,.,CSVESTVIDGYTF,TGCAGCGTTGAATCTACGGTAATCGATGGCTACACCTTC
.,TRBV3-1/TRBV3-2,TRBJ1-4,TRBD1,CASNSVGQGSANEKLFF,TGTGCCAGCAACTCTGTGGGACAGGGGTCGGCTAATGAAAAACTGTTTTTT
.,TRBV30,TRBJ2-2,.,CAWSGSRAGELFF,TGTGCCTGGAGCGGGTCGAGGGCCGGGGAGCTGTTTTTT
.,TRBV9,TRBJ1-4,.,CASSVAVSSWQGGEKLFF,TGTGCCAGCAGCGTAGCTGTGTCCAGTTGGCAGGGAGGTGAAAAACTGTTTTTT
.,TRBV7-2,TRBJ1-5,.,CASSLDRFNQPQHF,TGTGCCAGCAGCTTAGATAGGTTTAATCAGCCCCAGCATTTT
.,TRBV11-2,TRBJ1-5,.,CASSRAPGSNQPQHF,TGTGCCAGCAGCCGCGCTCCGGGGAGCAATCAGCCCCAGCATTTT
.,TRBV6-2/TRBV6-3,TRBJ2-7,.,CASSYSLTYEQYF,TGTGCCAGCAGTTACTCTTTGACCTACGAGCAGTACTTC
.,TRBV28,TRBJ2-7,.,CASSVSWDSPRYEQYF,TGTGCCAGCAGTGTATCTTGGGATTCCCCGCGCTACGAGCAGTACTTC
.,TRBV7-6,TRBJ2-1,.,CASSPSGWNEQFF,TGTGCCAGCAGCCCTTCGGGGTGGAATGAGCAGTTCTTC
once,TRBV19,TRBJ2-5,.,CASSLTTGGETQYF,TGTGCCAGTAGTTTGACGACAGGTGGGGAGACCCAGTACTTC
.,TRBV5-4,TRBJ2-7,.,CASSLSVSYEQYF,TGTGCCAGCAGCTTGTCGGTCAGCTACGAGCAGTACTTC
once,TRBV7-3,TRBJ2-1,TRBD2,CASSKTSGGTYNEQFF,TGTGCCAGCAGCAAAACTAGCGGGGGAACCTACAATGAGCAGTTCTTC
.,TRBV7-2,TRBJ2-1,TRBD2,CASSSEGGRWDTSYNEQFF,TGTGCCAGCAGCTCCGAGGGCGGGAGGTGGGATACCTCCTACAATGAGCAGTTCTTC
.,TRBV3-1/TRBV3-2,TRBJ1-2,.,CASSQITQGGGYTF,TGTGCCAGCAGCCAAATTACACAGGGTGGTGGCTACACCTTC
.,TRBV20-1,TRBJ2-1,TRBD2,CSASVGLGPNEQFF,TGCAGTGCTAGTGTAGGACTAGGTCCCAATGAGCAGTTCTTC
.,TRBV28,TRBJ1-1,.,CASSFIENTEAFF,TGTGCCAGCAGTTTTATCGAGAACACTGAAGCTTTCTTT
.,TRBV6-2/TRBV6-3,TRBJ2-7,.,CASSYVRRPTYEQYF,TGTGCCAGCAGTTATGTGCGACGGCCGACCTACGAGCAGTACTTC
.,TRBV3-1/TRBV3-2,TRBJ2-1,TRBD2,CASSPRTSGRSYEQFF,TGTGCCAGCAGCCCGCGGACTAGCGGGAGATCCTATGAGCAGTTCTTC
.,TRBV2,TRBJ2-7,.,CASSGVGAYEQYF,TGTGCCAGCTCGGGAGTTGGGGCCTACGAGCAGTACTTC
.,TRBV29-1,TRBJ2-7,TRBD2,CSVLGGTFEVQQYF,TGCAGCGTCCTGGGGGGGACCTTTGAGGTCCAGCAGTACTTC
.,TRBV7-9,TRBJ1-1,.,CASSLVGGPANTEAFF,TGTGCCAGCAGCTTAGTTGGCGGCCCGGCGAACACTGAAGCTTTCTTT
.,TRBV19,TRBJ2-1,TRBD2,CASSRRESYNEQFF,TGTGCCAGTAGTCGGCGGGAGTCCTACAATGAGCAGTTCTTC
.,TRBV27,TRBJ2-1,TRBD2,CASSLTSGRPHFYNEQFF,TGTGCCAGCAGTCTAACTAGCGGGAGGCCCCATTTCTACAATGAGCAGTTCTTC
.,TRBV11-3,TRBJ2-5,TRBD2,CASSAGTSGSRIETQYF,TGTGCCAGCAGCGCCGGGACTAGCGGGAGTCGGATCGAGACCCAGTACTTC